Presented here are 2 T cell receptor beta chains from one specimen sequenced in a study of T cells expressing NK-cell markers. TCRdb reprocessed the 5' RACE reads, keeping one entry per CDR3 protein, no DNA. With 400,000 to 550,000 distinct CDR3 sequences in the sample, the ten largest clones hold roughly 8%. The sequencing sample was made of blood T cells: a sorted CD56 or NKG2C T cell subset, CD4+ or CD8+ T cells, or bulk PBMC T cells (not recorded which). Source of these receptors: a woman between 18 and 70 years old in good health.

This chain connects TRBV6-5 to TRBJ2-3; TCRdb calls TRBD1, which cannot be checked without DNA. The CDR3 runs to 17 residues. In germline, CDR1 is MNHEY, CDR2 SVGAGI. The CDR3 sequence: CASSYSLQGAWTDTQYF.

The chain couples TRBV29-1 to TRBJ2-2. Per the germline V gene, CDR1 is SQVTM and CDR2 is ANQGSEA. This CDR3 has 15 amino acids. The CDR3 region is CSVSWTAANTGELFF.